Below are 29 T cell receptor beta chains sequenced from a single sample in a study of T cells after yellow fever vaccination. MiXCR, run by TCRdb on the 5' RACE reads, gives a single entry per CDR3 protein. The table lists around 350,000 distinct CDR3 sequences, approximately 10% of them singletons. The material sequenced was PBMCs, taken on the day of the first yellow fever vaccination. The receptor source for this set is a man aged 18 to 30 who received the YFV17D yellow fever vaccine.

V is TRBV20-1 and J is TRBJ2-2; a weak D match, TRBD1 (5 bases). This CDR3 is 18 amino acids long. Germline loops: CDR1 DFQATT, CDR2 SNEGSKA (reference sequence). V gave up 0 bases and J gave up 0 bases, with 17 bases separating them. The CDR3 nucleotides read TGCAGTGCTAGAGATCAGGACACCATGATGACGAACACCGGGGAGCTGTTTTTT. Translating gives CSARDQDTMMTNTGELFF.

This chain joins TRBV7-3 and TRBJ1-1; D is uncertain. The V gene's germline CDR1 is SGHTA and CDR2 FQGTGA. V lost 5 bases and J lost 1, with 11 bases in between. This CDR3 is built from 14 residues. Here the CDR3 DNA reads TGTGCCAGCAGCGCCCCTGGGGAGAACACTGAAGCTTTCTTT. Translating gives CASSAPGENTEAFF. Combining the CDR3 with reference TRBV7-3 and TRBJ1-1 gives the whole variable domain GAGVSQTPSNKVTEKGKYVELRCDPISGHTALYWYRQSLGQGPEFLIYFQGTGAADDSGLPNDRFFAVRPEGSVSTLKIQRTERGDSAVYLCASSAPGENTEAFFGQGTRLTVV.

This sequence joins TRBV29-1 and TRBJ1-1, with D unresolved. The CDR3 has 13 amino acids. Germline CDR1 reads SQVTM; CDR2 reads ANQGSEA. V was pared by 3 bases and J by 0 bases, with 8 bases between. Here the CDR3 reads CSVERGLNTEAFF. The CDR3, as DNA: TGCAGCGTTGAGCGGGGTTTGAACACTGAAGCTTTCTTT.

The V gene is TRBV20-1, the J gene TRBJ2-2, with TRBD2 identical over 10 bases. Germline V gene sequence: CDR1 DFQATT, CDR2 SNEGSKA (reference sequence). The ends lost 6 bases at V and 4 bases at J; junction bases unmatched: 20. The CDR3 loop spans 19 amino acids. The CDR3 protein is CSASTGLAGAKGATGELFF. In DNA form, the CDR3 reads TGCAGTGCCAGCACAGGCCTAGCGGGGGCTAAGGGCGCCACCGGGGAGCTGTTTTTT.

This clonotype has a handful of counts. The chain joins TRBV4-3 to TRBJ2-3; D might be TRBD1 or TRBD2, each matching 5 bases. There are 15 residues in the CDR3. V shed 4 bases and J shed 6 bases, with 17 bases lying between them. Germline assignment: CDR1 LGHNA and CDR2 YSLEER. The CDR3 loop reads CASSPQGESVDTQYF. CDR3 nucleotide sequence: TGCGCCAGCAGCCCCCAGGGAGAGTCGGTCGATACGCAGTATTTT.

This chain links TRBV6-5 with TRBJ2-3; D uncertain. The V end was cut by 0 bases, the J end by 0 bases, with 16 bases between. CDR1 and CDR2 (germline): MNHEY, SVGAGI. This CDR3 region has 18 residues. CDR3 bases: TGTGCCAGCAGTTACTCGATTGGGGTCGGTTCTAGCACAGATACGCAGTATTTT. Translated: CASSYSIGVGSSTDTQYF.

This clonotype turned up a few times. CDR3 residues: CASSFHRDHEQYF. The CDR3 DNA reads as TGTGCCAGCAGTTTTCACAGGGACCACGAGCAGTACTTC. This chain joins TRBV12-3 or TRBV12-4 and TRBJ2-7, with TRBD1 as a possible D gene (6 bases). V was clipped by 3 bases and J by 5 bases, with 11 bases between them. CDR3 size: 13 residues.

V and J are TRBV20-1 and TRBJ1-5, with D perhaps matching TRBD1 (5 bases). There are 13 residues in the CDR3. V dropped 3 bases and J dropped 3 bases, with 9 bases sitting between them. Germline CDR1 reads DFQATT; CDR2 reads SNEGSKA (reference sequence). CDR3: CSASDSPNQPQHF. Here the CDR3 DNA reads TGCAGTGCTAGCGACAGCCCCAATCAGCCCCAGCATTTT.

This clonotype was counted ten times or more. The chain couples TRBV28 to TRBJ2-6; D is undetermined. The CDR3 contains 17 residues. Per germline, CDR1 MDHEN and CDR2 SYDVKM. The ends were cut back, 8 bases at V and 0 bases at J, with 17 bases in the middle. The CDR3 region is CASDSKGFRSGANVLTF. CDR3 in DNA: TGTGCCAGCGATAGTAAGGGTTTCCGCTCTGGGGCCAACGTCCTGACTTTC.

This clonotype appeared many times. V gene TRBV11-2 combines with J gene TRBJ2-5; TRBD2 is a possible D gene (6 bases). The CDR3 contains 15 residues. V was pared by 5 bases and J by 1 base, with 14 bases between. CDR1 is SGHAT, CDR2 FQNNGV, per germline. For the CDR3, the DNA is TGTGCCAGCAGCCCCCCCGCCGGGGGCCAAGAGACCCAGTACTTC. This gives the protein CASSPPAGGQETQYF.

This CDR3 reads CAWSVENTIYF. The CDR3 region has the DNA TGTGCCTGGAGTGTAGAGAACACCATATATTTT. The gene calls are TRBV30 and TRBJ1-3, with unresolved D. CDR1 is GTSNPN and CDR2 is SVGIG in the germline V gene (reference sequence). Deletions cut 0 bases from V and 7 bases from J, with 4 bases between. This CDR3 region has 11 residues.

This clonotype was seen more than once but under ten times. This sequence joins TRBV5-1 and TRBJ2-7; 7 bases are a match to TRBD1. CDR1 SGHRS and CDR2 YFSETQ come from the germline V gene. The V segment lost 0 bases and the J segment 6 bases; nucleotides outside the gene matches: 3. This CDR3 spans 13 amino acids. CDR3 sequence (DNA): TGCGCCAGCAGCTTGGAGGGGGCCTCCGAGCAGTACGTC. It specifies CASSLEGASEQYV.

Here the CDR3 reads CASSALGGAGNIQYF. The CDR3 DNA reads TGTGCCAGCAGCGCCTTAGGGGGCGCGGGAAACATTCAGTACTTC. The V gene is TRBV9, the J gene TRBJ2-4, with 7 bases matching TRBD1. The CDR3 length is 15 residues. The germline V gene has CDR1 SGDLS and CDR2 YYNGEE. V was clipped by 3 bases and J by 6 bases; unmatched bases: 9.

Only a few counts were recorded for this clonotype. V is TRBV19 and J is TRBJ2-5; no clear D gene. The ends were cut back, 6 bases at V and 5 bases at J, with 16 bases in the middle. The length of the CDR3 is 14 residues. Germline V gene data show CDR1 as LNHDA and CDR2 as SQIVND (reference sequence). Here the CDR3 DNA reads TGTGCCAGTAGACCTCAAAGCGCTGGGGAGACCCAGTACTTC. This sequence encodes CASRPQSAGETQYF.

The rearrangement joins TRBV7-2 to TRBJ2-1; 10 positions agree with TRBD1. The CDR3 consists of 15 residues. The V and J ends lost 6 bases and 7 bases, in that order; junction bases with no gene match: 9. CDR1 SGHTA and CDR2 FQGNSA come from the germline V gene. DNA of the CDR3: TGTGCCAGCAGTTCCGACAGGGGGCGATCAAATGAGCAGTTCTTC. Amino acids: CASSSDRGRSNEQFF.

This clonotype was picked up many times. The CDR3 is CASKNILALPEAFF. As DNA, the CDR3 is TGCGCCAGCAAAAACATATTGGCCCTACCTGAAGCTTTCTTT. J is TRBJ1-1 and V is TRBV4-1; D is ambiguous. Trimming removed 7 bases from V and 6 bases from J, with 18 bases in between. The CDR3 loop spans 14 amino acids. Germline V lookup: CDR1 MGHRA, CDR2 YSYEKL.

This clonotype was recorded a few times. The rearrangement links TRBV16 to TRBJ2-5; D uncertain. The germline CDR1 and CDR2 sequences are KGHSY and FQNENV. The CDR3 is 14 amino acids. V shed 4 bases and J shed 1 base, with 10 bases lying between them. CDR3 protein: CASSRWTGQETQYF. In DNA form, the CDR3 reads TGTGCCAGCAGCCGATGGACGGGCCAAGAGACCCAGTACTTC.

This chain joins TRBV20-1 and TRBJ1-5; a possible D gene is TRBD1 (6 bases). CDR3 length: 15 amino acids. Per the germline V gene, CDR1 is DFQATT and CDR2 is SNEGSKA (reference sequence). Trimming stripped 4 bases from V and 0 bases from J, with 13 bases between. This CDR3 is CSAITGFRSNQPQHF. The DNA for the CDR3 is TGCAGTGCTATTACAGGGTTCCGTAGCAATCAGCCCCAGCATTTT.

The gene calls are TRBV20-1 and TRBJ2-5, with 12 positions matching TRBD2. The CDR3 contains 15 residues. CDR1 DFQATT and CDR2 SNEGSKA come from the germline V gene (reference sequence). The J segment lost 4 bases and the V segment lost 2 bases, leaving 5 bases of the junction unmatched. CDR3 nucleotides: TGCAGTGCTAGAACGCCGACTAGCGGGGGAGAGACCCAGTACTTC. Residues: CSARTPTSGGETQYF.

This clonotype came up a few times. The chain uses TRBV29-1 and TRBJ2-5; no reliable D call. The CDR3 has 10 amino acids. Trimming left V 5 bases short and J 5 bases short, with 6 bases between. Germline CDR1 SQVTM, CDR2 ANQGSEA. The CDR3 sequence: CSVISETQYF. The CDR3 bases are TGCAGCGTTATTAGCGAGACCCAGTACTTC.

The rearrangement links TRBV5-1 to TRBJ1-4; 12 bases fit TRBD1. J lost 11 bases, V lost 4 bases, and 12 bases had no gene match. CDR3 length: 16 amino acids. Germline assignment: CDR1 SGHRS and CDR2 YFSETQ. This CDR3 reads CASSADSGTGGRKLFF. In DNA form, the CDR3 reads TGCGCCAGCAGCGCCGATTCCGGGACAGGGGGCAGGAAACTGTTTTTT. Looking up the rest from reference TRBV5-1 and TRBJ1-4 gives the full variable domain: KAGVTQTPRYLIKTRGQQVTLSCSPISGHRSVSWYQQTPGQGLQFLFEYFSETQRNKGNFPGRFSGRQFSNSRSEMNVSTLELGDSALYLCASSADSGTGGRKLFFGSGTQLSVL.

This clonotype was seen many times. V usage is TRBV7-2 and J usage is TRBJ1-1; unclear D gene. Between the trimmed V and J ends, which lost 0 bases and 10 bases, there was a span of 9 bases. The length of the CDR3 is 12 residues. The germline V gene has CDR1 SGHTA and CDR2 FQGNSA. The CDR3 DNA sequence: TGTGCCAGCAGCTTAGCGGAAGTGGGAGCTTTCTTT. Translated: CASSLAEVGAFF. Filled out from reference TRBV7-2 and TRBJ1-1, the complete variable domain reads GAGVSQSPSNKVTEKGKDVELRCDPISGHTALYWYRQSLGQGLEFLIYFQGNSAPDKSGLPSDRFSAERTGGSVSTLTIQRTQQEDSAVYLCASSLAEVGAFFGQGTRLTVV.

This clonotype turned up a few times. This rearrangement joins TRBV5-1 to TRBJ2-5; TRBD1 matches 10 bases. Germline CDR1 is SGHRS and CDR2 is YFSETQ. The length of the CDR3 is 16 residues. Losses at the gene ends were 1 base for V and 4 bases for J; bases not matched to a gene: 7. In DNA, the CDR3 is TGCGCCAGCAGCTTGATGGGACAGGGGCGAGGAGAGACCCAGTACTTC. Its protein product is CASSLMGQGRGETQYF.

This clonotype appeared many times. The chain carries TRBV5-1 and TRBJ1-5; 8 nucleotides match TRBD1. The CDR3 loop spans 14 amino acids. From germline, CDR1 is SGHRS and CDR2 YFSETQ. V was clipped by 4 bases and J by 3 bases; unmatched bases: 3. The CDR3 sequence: CASSPTGDNQPQHF. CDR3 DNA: TGCGCCAGCAGCCCGACAGGGGACAATCAGCCCCAGCATTTT.

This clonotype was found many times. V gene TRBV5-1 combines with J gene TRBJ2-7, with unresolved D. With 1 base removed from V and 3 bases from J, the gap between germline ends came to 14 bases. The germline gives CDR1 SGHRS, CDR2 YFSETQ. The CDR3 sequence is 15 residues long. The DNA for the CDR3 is TGCGCCAGCAGCTTGCACGCAGGTTACGGCTACGAGCAGTACTTC. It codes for CASSLHAGYGYEQYF. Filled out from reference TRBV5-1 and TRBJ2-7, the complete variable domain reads KAGVTQTPRYLIKTRGQQVTLSCSPISGHRSVSWYQQTPGQGLQFLFEYFSETQRNKGNFPGRFSGRQFSNSRSEMNVSTLELGDSALYLCASSLHAGYGYEQYFGPGTRLTVT.

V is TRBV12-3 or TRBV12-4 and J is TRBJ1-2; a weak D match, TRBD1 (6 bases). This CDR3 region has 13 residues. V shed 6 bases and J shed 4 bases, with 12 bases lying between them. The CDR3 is CASSPRQAYGYTF. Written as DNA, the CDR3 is TGTGCCAGCAGCCCCAGACAGGCCTATGGCTACACCTTC.

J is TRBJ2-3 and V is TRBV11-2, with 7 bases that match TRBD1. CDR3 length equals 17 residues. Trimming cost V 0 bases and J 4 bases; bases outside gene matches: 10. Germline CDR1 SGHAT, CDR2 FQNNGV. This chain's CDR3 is CASSLETGPGPSDTQYF. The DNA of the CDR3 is TGTGCCAGCAGCTTAGAGACAGGGCCAGGCCCCTCAGATACGCAGTATTTT.

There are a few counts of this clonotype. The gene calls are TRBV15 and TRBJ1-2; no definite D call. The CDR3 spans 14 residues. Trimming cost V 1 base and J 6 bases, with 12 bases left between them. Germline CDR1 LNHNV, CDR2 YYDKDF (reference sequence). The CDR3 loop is CATSRAREPDGYTF. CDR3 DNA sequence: TGTGCCACCAGCAGAGCAAGGGAACCGGATGGCTACACCTTC.

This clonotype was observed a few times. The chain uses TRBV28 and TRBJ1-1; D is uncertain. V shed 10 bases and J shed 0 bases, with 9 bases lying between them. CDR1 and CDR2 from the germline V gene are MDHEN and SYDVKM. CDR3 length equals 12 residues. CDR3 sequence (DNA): TGTGCCACTTGGGATTTGAACACTGAAGCTTTCTTT. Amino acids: CATWDLNTEAFF.